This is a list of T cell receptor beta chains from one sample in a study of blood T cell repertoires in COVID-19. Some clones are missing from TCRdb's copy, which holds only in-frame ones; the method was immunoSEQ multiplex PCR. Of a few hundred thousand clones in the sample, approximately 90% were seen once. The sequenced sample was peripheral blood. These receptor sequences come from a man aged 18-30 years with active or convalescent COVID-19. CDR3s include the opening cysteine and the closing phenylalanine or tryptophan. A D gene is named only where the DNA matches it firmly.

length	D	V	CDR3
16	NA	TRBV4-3	CASSQGDSFMNTEAFF
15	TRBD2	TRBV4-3	CASSQVVSGIGELFF
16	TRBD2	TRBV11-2	CASSLVPAGGGDTQYF
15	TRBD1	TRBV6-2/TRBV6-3	CASSKLHGTVHEQYF
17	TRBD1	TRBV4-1	CASSQDMTGQGEDEQYF
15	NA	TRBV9	CASGLGGSGNSPLHF
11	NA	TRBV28	CASRENYEQYF
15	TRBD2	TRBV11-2	CASSPSGGSYNEQFF
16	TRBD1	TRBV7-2	CASSPPGQRSTYEQYF
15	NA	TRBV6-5	CASSPEWGGDTEAFF
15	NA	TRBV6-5	CASSKGGRGDQPQHF
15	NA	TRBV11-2	CASSSWSRDQETQYF
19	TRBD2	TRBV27	CASSIDVPASGGNTGELFF
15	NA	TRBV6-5	CASSRQRDSRQPQHF
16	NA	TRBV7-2	CASSLPVGAITDTQYF
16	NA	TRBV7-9	CASSPPIGAVRETQYF
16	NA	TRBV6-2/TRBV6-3	CASSHNLQGKIPEAFF
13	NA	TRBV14	CASSQATGYGYTF
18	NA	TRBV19	CASSILGAQIINTGELFF
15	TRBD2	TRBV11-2	CASSLIIAGGWEQYF
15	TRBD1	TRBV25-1	CASSATGGAPNEQFF
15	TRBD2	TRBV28	CASSISGRDYNEQFF
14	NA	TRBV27	CASSLNPQTYEQYF
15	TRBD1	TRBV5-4	CASSGADRGRTEAFF
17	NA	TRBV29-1	CSVPIMPGLGENYGYTF
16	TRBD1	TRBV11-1	CASSLEGQGSDNEQFF
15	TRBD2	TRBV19	CASSPGLTSTDTQYF
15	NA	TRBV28	CASSLLGGENTEAFF
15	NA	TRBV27	CASSSRELRGLEQYF
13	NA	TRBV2	CASIPFSGTEAFF
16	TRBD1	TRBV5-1	CASSPGTGGYTGELFF
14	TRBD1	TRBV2	CASSEYQGAGGYTF
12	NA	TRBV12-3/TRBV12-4	CASTPSRTEQYF
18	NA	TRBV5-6	CASSLAPSTGTWSYEQYF
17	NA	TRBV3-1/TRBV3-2	CASSQDSAFIAGNTIYF
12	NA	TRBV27	CASSYWNSPLHF
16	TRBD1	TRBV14	CASSQDRGLGLGELFF
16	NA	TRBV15	CATSRAAGAVTYGYTF
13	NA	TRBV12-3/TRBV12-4	CASSFIPNRGYTF
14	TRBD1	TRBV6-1	CASSDGQGNQPQHF
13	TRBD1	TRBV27	CASCRGVNLGYTF
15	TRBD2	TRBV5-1	CASSWGTSGKETQYF
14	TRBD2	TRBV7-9	CASSISGNTDTQYF
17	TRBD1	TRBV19	CASSFNLGQGFPHGYTF